This is a list of T cell receptor beta chains from one sample in a study of T cell responses to AZD1222 COVID-19 vaccine. Sequencing was performed with immunoSEQ multiplex PCR; in TCRdb, only in-frame clones are kept and a portion is missing. Of some 74,000 clones listed, about nine tenths were seen once; the top ten hold 1.3% to 1.5%. The sequences come from peripheral blood, collected 28 days after the second AZD1222 dose. The receptors here all came from an adult who received the AZD1222 COVID-19 vaccine. Both conserved end residues are part of each CDR3. Fields, in order: J gene, D gene, V gene, clone size, CDR3 protein, CDR3 DNA. D genes are given only for firm matches. The size of a clone is reported for some rows only, either as once, few or many, or as a class for expanded clones.

TRBJ1-2 . TRBV9 few CASSVDSANYGYTF TGTGCCAGCAGCGTAGACAGTGCTAACTATGGCTACACCTTC
TRBJ2-1 TRBD1 TRBV24-1 . CATGEDRGKSYNEQFF TGTGCCACCGGGGAGGACAGGGGTAAATCCTACAATGAGCAGTTCTTC
TRBJ1-1 . TRBV9 . CASSGRRNTEAFF TGTGCCAGCAGCGGGCGACGGAACACTGAAGCTTTCTTT
TRBJ1-1 . TRBV6-5 . CASSYSERASTEAFF TGTGCCAGCAGTTACTCGGAAAGGGCGAGCACTGAAGCTTTCTTT
TRBJ2-7 . TRBV19 . CASSQTTASYEQYF TGTGCCAGTAGCCAGACGACAGCCTCCTACGAGCAGTACTTC
TRBJ2-5 TRBD1 TRBV24-1 . CATSDRNRGIETQYF TGTGCCACCAGTGATCGGAACAGGGGTATCGAGACCCAGTACTTC
TRBJ1-2 TRBD1 TRBV19 . CASSIARQGGYTF TGTGCCAGTAGTATAGCGCGACAGGGTGGCTACACCTTC
TRBJ1-2 . TRBV1 . CTSSQDETGPGYTF TGCACCAGCAGCCAAGATGAAACAGGGCCTGGCTACACCTTC
TRBJ2-2 TRBD2 TRBV28 . CALGGGAHGELFF TGTGCCCTAGGCGGGGGGGCTCACGGGGAGCTGTTTTTT
TRBJ1-1 . TRBV6-6 . CASRPGGNTEAFF TGTGCCAGCAGACCGGGAGGGAACACTGAAGCTTTCTTT
TRBJ2-2 . TRBV7-2 few CASSSRARGNTGELFF TGTGCCAGCAGCTCACGGGCCCGGGGGAACACCGGGGAGCTGTTTTTT
TRBJ2-1 TRBD1 TRBV5-5 . CASSWDREGNNEQFF TGTGCCAGCAGCTGGGACAGGGAGGGTAACAATGAGCAGTTCTTC
TRBJ1-3 . TRBV28 . CASRPQSSGNTIYF TGTGCCAGCAGACCACAAAGCTCTGGAAACACCATATATTTT
TRBJ2-7 TRBD2 TRBV28 . CASRGGTYEQYF TGTGCCAGCAGGGGGGGGACCTACGAGCAGTACTTC
TRBJ1-4 TRBD1 TRBV11-2 . CASSLDRLSEKLFF TGTGCCAGCAGCCTGGACAGGCTTTCTGAAAAACTGTTTTTT
TRBJ2-2 TRBD1 TRBV11-3 . CASSDDRGHGGELFF TGTGCCAGCAGCGACGACAGGGGGCATGGCGGGGAGCTGTTTTTT
TRBJ2-1 TRBD1 TRBV6-5 . CASVTDRGRLDEQFF TGTGCCAGCGTAACGGACAGGGGAAGATTGGATGAGCAGTTCTTC
TRBJ1-1 TRBD1 TRBV4-1 . CASSQYRGRGTEAFF TGCGCCAGCAGCCAATACAGGGGGCGAGGTACTGAAGCTTTCTTT
TRBJ1-5 . TRBV27 . CASSDSNSNQPQHF TGTGCCAGCAGTGACAGCAATAGCAATCAGCCCCAGCATTTT
TRBJ1-1 . TRBV6-1 . CASSEPGRPLSTEAFF TGTGCCAGCAGTGAACCCGGCCGCCCTCTAAGTACTGAAGCTTTCTTT
TRBJ2-5 TRBD1 TRBV28 . CASKGTGAPETQYF TGTGCCAGCAAGGGGACAGGCGCCCCGGAGACCCAGTACTTC
TRBJ2-3 . TRBV24-1 . CATSDRGTDTQYF TGTGCCACCAGTGACAGGGGCACAGATACGCAGTATTTT
TRBJ1-5 TRBD1 TRBV6-5 . CASSYSGQGDQPQHF TGTGCCAGCAGTTACTCGGGGCAGGGGGATCAGCCCCAGCATTTT
TRBJ1-6 . TRBV5-1 . CASSLDQGRNSPLHF TGCGCCAGCAGCTTGGATCAGGGTAGGAATTCACCCCTCCACTTT
TRBJ2-2 . TRBV9 . CASSVRVLPNTGELFF TGTGCCAGCAGCGTAAGAGTCCTACCGAACACCGGGGAGCTGTTTTTT
TRBJ2-7 . TRBV18 . CASSSAGVGYEQYF TGTGCCAGCTCATCTGCGGGTGTGGGATACGAGCAGTACTTC
TRBJ2-1 . TRBV5-5 once CASSLEGGPGEQFF TGTGCCAGCAGCTTGGAGGGGGGGCCGGGTGAGCAGTTCTTC
TRBJ1-5 . TRBV5-1 . CASSSGPLEGGNQPQHF TGCGCCAGCAGCTCGGGCCCTTTAGAGGGCGGCAATCAGCCCCAGCATTTT
TRBJ1-5 TRBD1 TRBV27 . CASRPGTGGQPQHF TGTGCCAGCAGACCCGGGACAGGGGGTCAGCCCCAGCATTTT
TRBJ2-3 . TRBV9 . CASSLQSRSDTQYF TGTGCCAGCAGCCTACAATCCCGGTCAGATACGCAGTATTTT
TRBJ2-7 . TRBV5-5 . CASSLVVGLPSYEQYF TGTGCCAGCAGCTTGGTGGTCGGACTCCCCTCCTACGAGCAGTACTTC
TRBJ2-1 . TRBV6-5 . CASSYAPAQSPDEQFF TGTGCCAGCAGTTACGCCCCCGCACAAAGCCCCGATGAGCAGTTCTTC
TRBJ2-5 TRBD2 TRBV7-2 . CASSATGTSASETQYF TGTGCCAGCAGCGCCACAGGCACTAGCGCTTCGGAGACCCAGTACTTC
TRBJ2-3 TRBD2 TRBV7-3 . CASSLLAGGLPTDTQYF TGTGCCAGCAGCTTATTGGCGGGGGGGCTTCCCACAGATACGCAGTATTTT
TRBJ1-5 . TRBV6-2/TRBV6-3 . CASSSEPGEFQPQHF TGTGCCAGCAGTTCCGAACCGGGGGAGTTTCAGCCCCAGCATTTT
TRBJ2-5 . TRBV6-2/TRBV6-3 . CASSYLLQAHVRGETQYF TGTGCCAGCAGTTACTTACTACAGGCTCACGTAAGAGGAGAGACCCAGTACTTC
TRBJ2-7 . TRBV7-9 . CASSTLSIRDDEQYF TGTGCCAGCAGCACACTTAGTATACGAGACGACGAGCAGTACTTC
TRBJ2-3 . TRBV27 . CASMAQGTDTQYF TGTGCCAGCATGGCCCAGGGCACAGATACGCAGTATTTT
TRBJ1-1 TRBD1 TRBV19 . CASRGQGSTEAFF TGTGCCAGTAGGGGACAGGGGAGCACTGAAGCTTTCTTT
TRBJ2-5 . TRBV6-5 . CATAAETQYF TGTGCCACCGCAGCGGAGACCCAGTACTTC